The 8 T cell receptor beta chains reported below all come from one sample, sequenced in a study of blood T cell repertoires in COVID-19. Clones were read by immunoSEQ multiplex PCR, and TCRdb kept only the in-frame ones, dropping some. The sample has approximately 150,000 clones; roughly 84% are singletons. Sequencing input: peripheral blood. The source is a human donor with acute or convalescent COVID-19. The donor label of this sample is uncertain.

The chain combines TRBV10-2 with TRBJ2-1; 9 positions agree with TRBD2. The trim removed 1 base at V and 4 bases at J, leaving 5 bases unmatched. This CDR3 region has 16 residues. CDR1 and CDR2 (germline): WSHSY, SAAADI. CDR3 DNA sequence: TGCGCCAGCAGTGAGTACCGACTAGCGGATTACAATGAGCAGTTCTTC. Its translation: CASSEYRLADYNEQFF.

This clone has only a few counts. DNA of the CDR3: TGTGCCAGCAGCTTAGAAGGCGGGTCCTCCTACAATGAGCAGTTCTTC. Translation gives CASSLEGGSSYNEQFF. The chain employs TRBV7-2 and TRBJ2-1; TRBD2 is a possible D gene (5 bases). This CDR3 spans 16 amino acids. Trimming pared 1 base from V and 0 bases from J, leaving 10 bases between. CDR1 SGHTA and CDR2 FQGNSA come from the germline V gene. Together with reference TRBV7-2 and TRBJ2-1, the CDR3 gives the full variable domain: GAGVSQSPSNKVTEKGKDVELRCDPISGHTALYWYRQSLGQGLEFLIYFQGNSAPDKSGLPSDRFSAERTGGSVSTLTIQRTQQEDSAVYLCASSLEGGSSYNEQFFGPGTRLTVL.

The rearrangement joins TRBV18 to TRBJ1-5; a possible D gene is TRBD1 (5 bases). The CDR3 is 13 residues long. The germline CDR1 and CDR2 sequences are KGHSH and LQKENI. The V and J ends lost 6 bases and 5 bases respectively, with 11 bases between them. CDR3: CASSSKGDQPQHF. CDR3 sequence (DNA): TGTGCCAGCTCCTCGAAAGGGGATCAGCCCCAGCATTTT.

This chain links TRBV19 with TRBJ2-7; D unclear. Germline V lookup: CDR1 LNHDA, CDR2 SQIVND (reference sequence). The V end lost 3 bases, the J end lost 2 bases, and 8 bases lay between the germline ends. The CDR3 length is 13 residues. Here the CDR3 DNA reads TGTGCCAGTAGTATCCAAACAGCCTACGAGCAGTACTTC. Translating it yields CASSIQTAYEQYF.

The chain couples TRBV6-6 to TRBJ2-3, with 8 positions matching TRBD1. Unmatched junction bases numbered 4, after V lost 0 bases and J lost 5 bases. Per the germline V gene, CDR1 is MNHNY and CDR2 is SVGAGI (reference sequence). This CDR3 comprises 15 residues. CDR3 DNA: TGTGCCAGCAGTTACTCCAGGGGGCTTATAGATACGCAGTATTTT. This sequence encodes CASSYSRGLIDTQYF.

The chain combines TRBV19 with TRBJ1-1; perhaps TRBD1 as D (6 bases). Between the trimmed V and J ends, which lost 3 bases and 3 bases, there was a span of 11 bases. Per germline, CDR1 LNHDA and CDR2 SQIVND (reference sequence). The CDR3 consists of 14 residues. CDR3 protein: CASSMGGADTEAFF. CDR3 DNA: TGTGCCAGTAGTATGGGGGGGGCCGACACTGAAGCTTTCTTT.

The chain combines TRBV29-1 with TRBJ2-5; possibly TRBD2 for D (6 bases). Trimming pared 5 bases from V and 6 bases from J, leaving 13 bases between. The V gene's germline CDR1 is SQVTM and CDR2 ANQGSEA. The CDR3 has 12 residues. The CDR3 DNA is TGCAGCGTTTCCAGGGAGGAAAAGACCCAGTACTTC. This translates into CSVSREEKTQYF. The full variable domain, in which reference TRBV29-1 and TRBJ2-5 provide the parts outside the CDR3, is SAVISQKPSRDICQRGTSLTIQCQVDSQVTMMFWYRQQPGQSLTLIATANQGSEATYESGFVIDKFPISRPNLTFSTLTVSNMSPEDSSIYLCSVSREEKTQYFGPGTRLLVL.

The chain links TRBV27 to TRBJ1-2; D is undetermined. The germline V and J ends were trimmed by 4 bases and 4 bases, with 13 bases remaining between them. Germline CDR1 reads MNHEY; CDR2 reads SMNVEV (reference sequence). CDR3 size: 14 residues. DNA for the CDR3: TGTGCCAGCAGTTGGCGGGCGTCTGGCTATGGCTACACCTTC. As protein: CASSWRASGYGYTF.